The 20 T cell receptor beta chains below come from one sample, sequenced in a study of beta chain features in type 1 diabetes. Study outcomes and limitations: Moderate yet significant TCRB CDR3 shortening was seen in Type 1 diabetes patients in all four CD4+ subsets.

No antigens are known for them. Expressed TCRB transcripts were sequenced because the isolated RNA had all been reverse transcribed beforehand. Assay: immunoSEQ multiplex PCR; the TCRdb copy retains only in-frame clones and omits some. Of over 150,000 clones detected, about 8% appear once; the ten largest clones hold roughly 1%. Sequencing used central memory CD4+ T cells from blood. These receptors came from a woman aged 40 to 50 with type 1 diabetes.

The J gene is TRBJ2-7, the V gene TRBV19, with a weak D call TRBD2 (5 bases). CDR1 is LNHDA, CDR2 SQIVND, per germline (reference sequence). V gave up 0 bases and J gave up 4 bases, with 7 bases separating them. CDR3 length: 13 amino acids. CDR3 bases: TGTGCCAGTAGTATAGACAGGACTTACGAGCAGTACTTC. This sequence encodes CASSIDRTYEQYF.

This clone has just a few counts. Distinct nucleotide sequences in the sample also encode this CDR3. The chain links TRBV27 to TRBJ1-2; D call uncertain. Germline V lookup: CDR1 MNHEY, CDR2 SMNVEV (reference sequence). V was shortened by 3 bases and J by 4 bases, with 12 bases between the two germline ends. This CDR3 has 14 residues. DNA for the CDR3: TGTGCCAGCAGTTTTCGGGGTATAGGCTATGGCTACACCTTC. Residues: CASSFRGIGYGYTF.

The chain links TRBV6-6 to TRBJ2-2; the match to TRBD2 covers 7 bases. Trimming removed 6 bases from V and 4 bases from J; junction bases left unmatched: 2. The germline V gene encodes CDR1 MNHNY and CDR2 SVGAGI (reference sequence). This CDR3 is 13 amino acids long. This CDR3 reads CASRREPTGELFF. The DNA of the CDR3 is TGTGCCAGCAGGCGGGAGCCCACCGGGGAGCTGTTTTTT.

The V gene is TRBV19, the J gene TRBJ2-1; a possible D gene is TRBD1 (6 bases). CDR1 is LNHDA, CDR2 SQIVND, per germline (reference sequence). The CDR3 has 16 residues. Deletions cut 5 bases from V and 9 bases from J, with 23 bases between. The CDR3 is CASSPLTGTGYSEQFF. The CDR3 DNA follows: TGTGCCAGTAGTCCCCTGACTGGTACAGGGTATAGTGAGCAGTTCTTC.

This clone was observed a handful of times. V and J are TRBV19 and TRBJ1-2; 7 bases fit TRBD1. Germline values: CDR1 LNHDA, CDR2 SQIVND (reference sequence). CDR3 length equals 14 residues. V lost 6 bases to trimming and J lost 0 bases; unmatched junction nucleotides: 4. As DNA, the CDR3 is TGTGCCAGTAGCAAACAGGGGCCTAACTATGGCTACACCTTC. As protein: CASSKQGPNYGYTF.

This clone has only a few counts. The V and J genes are TRBV2 and TRBJ2-1; 10 bases line up with TRBD1. The V gene's germline CDR1 is SNHLY and CDR2 FYNNEI. Trimming at V came to 7 bases and at J to 6 bases, leaving 3 bases not matched to a gene. The CDR3 runs to 13 residues. For the CDR3, the DNA is TGTGCCAGCACCCGGACAGGGGGCAATGAGCAGTTCTTC. This sequence encodes CASTRTGGNEQFF.

This clone was counted only a few times. The J gene is TRBJ1-1, the V gene TRBV5-6, with 8 bases aligning to TRBD1. Trimming took 2 bases from V and 10 from J; bases not matched to a gene: 7. CDR1 and CDR2 (germline): SGHDT, YYEEEE. CDR3 length: 13 residues. The CDR3 loop reads CASSFQGARAAFF. CDR3 coding DNA: TGTGCCAGCAGCTTCCAGGGGGCGAGGGCAGCTTTCTTT.

Here the CDR3 DNA reads TGTGCCAGCTCGCCGGGACAGGGGCGGTTTGATGAGCAGTTCTTC. Its protein product is CASSPGQGRFDEQFF. The chain recombines TRBV18 with TRBJ2-1, with 10 positions matching TRBD1. The CDR3 is made up of 15 amino acids. Germline loops: CDR1 KGHSH, CDR2 LQKENI. J was trimmed by 8 bases and V by 6 bases; bases with no gene match: 10. Using reference TRBV18 and TRBJ2-1 for the parts outside the CDR3, the full variable domain is NAGVMQNPRHLVRRRGQEARLRCSPMKGHSHVYWYRQLPEEGLKFMVYLQKENIIDESGMPKERFSAEFPKEGPSILRIQQVVRGDSAAYFCASSPGQGRFDEQFFGPGTRLTVL.

Concerning this clone itself: Additional DNA sequences in this sample encode the identical CDR3. The gene calls are TRBV6-5 and TRBJ1-4, with D perhaps TRBD1 (5 bases). Trimming removed 2 bases at V and 5 bases at J, with 12 bases between. This CDR3 region has 15 residues. CDR1 and CDR2 (germline): MNHEY, SVGAGI. The CDR3: CASSYQDSPNEKLFF. In DNA, the CDR3 is TGTGCCAGCAGTTACCAAGACAGCCCGAATGAAAAACTGTTTTTT.

The rearrangement joins TRBV9 to TRBJ1-1, with TRBD1 matching over 8 bases. The CDR3 covers 14 residues. Germline loops: CDR1 SGDLS, CDR2 YYNGEE. Trimming at V came to 3 bases and at J to 1 base, leaving 2 bases not matched to a gene. CDR3 bases: TGTGCCAGCAGCGCAGGGACAGGGAACACTGAAGCTTTCTTT. It codes for CASSAGTGNTEAFF.

In its sample, this clone was seen a few times. J is TRBJ2-1 and V is TRBV7-2; TRBD2 matches 8 bases. This CDR3 contains 15 residues. V dropped 2 bases and J dropped 7; count of bases not matched to a gene: 7. The germline gives CDR1 SGHTA, CDR2 FQGNSA. The DNA for the CDR3 is TGTGCCAGCAGCTTACATCCATTAGCGGGGAATGAGCAGTTCTTC. This encodes CASSLHPLAGNEQFF.

The chain joins TRBV18 to TRBJ1-1, with a possible D match to TRBD1 (5 bases). The V end lost 7 bases, the J end lost 3 bases, and 12 bases lay between the germline ends. The CDR3 contains 13 residues. The germline gives CDR1 KGHSH, CDR2 LQKENI. The DNA of the CDR3 is TGTGCCAGCTTCAGGGTAGGGGACACTGAAGCTTTCTTT. It is translated as CASFRVGDTEAFF.

This sequence joins TRBV27 and TRBJ2-7, with TRBD1 identical over 12 bases. V gave up 2 bases and J gave up 7 bases; unmatched junction bases: 9. Looked up from germline, CDR1 is MNHEY and CDR2 is SMNVEV (reference sequence). The CDR3 has 16 amino acids. CDR3 amino acids: CASSLKAGQGAYEQYF. CDR3 in DNA: TGTGCCAGCAGTTTAAAGGCGGGACAGGGGGCATATGAGCAGTACTTC.

This clone was found a few times. The chain recombines TRBV11-2 with TRBJ2-1, with D possibly matching TRBD2 (6 bases). The CDR3 totals 17 residues. CDR1 SGHAT and CDR2 FQNNGV come from the germline V gene. The ends were cut back, 1 base at V and 3 bases at J, with 16 bases in the middle. CDR3 nucleotide sequence: TGTGCCAGCAGCTTAGTTTTCGGGACTGGCCGCTACAATGAGCAGTTCTTC. Protein product: CASSLVFGTGRYNEQFF.

The V gene is TRBV9, the J gene TRBJ2-7, with 13 bases fitting TRBD2. CDR1 and CDR2 (germline): SGDLS, YYNGEE. The CDR3 has 15 residues. The ends lost 3 bases at V and 6 bases at J; junction bases unmatched: 6. The CDR3 loop is CASSALAGGIGEQYF. The CDR3 region has the DNA TGTGCCAGCAGCGCACTAGCGGGGGGGATCGGCGAGCAGTACTTC.

This clone occurred a few times. The J gene is TRBJ1-4, the V gene TRBV29-1, with TRBD1 identical over 8 bases. Per the germline V gene, CDR1 is SQVTM and CDR2 is ANQGSEA. The length of the CDR3 is 12 residues. After removal of 5 bases from V and 6 bases from J, the junction contained 2 bases not matched to a gene. In nucleotides, the CDR3 is TGCAGCGTTTTGACAGGGGATGAAAAACTGTTTTTT. Its translation: CSVLTGDEKLFF.

The rearrangement links TRBV15 to TRBJ1-2; TRBD1 might be the D (5 bases). V lost 3 bases to trimming and J lost 6 bases, with 17 bases between them. Germline loops: CDR1 LNHNV, CDR2 YYDKDF (reference sequence). This CDR3 has 15 residues. The CDR3 reads CATSSEVWGRDGYTF. CDR3 bases: TGTGCCACCAGCAGTGAGGTTTGGGGGAGGGATGGCTACACCTTC.

With regard to this clone: Other DNA sequences in this specimen translate into the identical CDR3. The chain recombines TRBV7-9 with TRBJ1-1, with 8 bases lining up with TRBD1. The ends lost 5 bases at V and 5 bases at J; junction bases unmatched: 4. The germline V gene encodes CDR1 SEHNR and CDR2 FQNEAQ (reference sequence). The CDR3 length is 13 residues. CDR3 sequence: CASSPTGGTEAFF. Here the CDR3 DNA reads TGTGCCAGCAGCCCTACAGGGGGAACTGAAGCTTTCTTT.

This chain links TRBV30 with TRBJ1-5; 10 bases fit TRBD1. CDR3 length: 13 residues. The trim removed 6 bases at V and 7 bases at J, leaving 6 bases unmatched. Germline V gene data show CDR1 as GTSNPN and CDR2 as SVGIG (reference sequence). CDR3 region: CACQTGGRQPQHF. In DNA, the CDR3 is TGTGCCTGCCAGACAGGGGGCAGACAGCCCCAGCATTTT. Supplemented by reference TRBV30 and TRBJ1-5, the full variable domain reads SQTIHQWPATLVQPVGSPLSLECTVEGTSNPNLYWYRQAAGRGLQLLFYSVGIGQISSEVPQNLSASRPQDRQFILSSKKLLLSDSGFYLCACQTGGRQPQHFGDGTRLSIL.

There are a few counts of this clone. The rearrangement joins TRBV28 to TRBJ2-3, with a possible D match to TRBD2 (6 bases). Trimming took 4 bases from V and 1 from J, leaving 15 bases between them. The CDR3 has 16 amino acids. Germline CDR1 is MDHEN and CDR2 is SYDVKM. Written as DNA, the CDR3 is TGTGCCAGCAGTTCTGATCAGCGGGCGGGCACAGATACGCAGTATTTT. The encoded protein is CASSSDQRAGTDTQYF.